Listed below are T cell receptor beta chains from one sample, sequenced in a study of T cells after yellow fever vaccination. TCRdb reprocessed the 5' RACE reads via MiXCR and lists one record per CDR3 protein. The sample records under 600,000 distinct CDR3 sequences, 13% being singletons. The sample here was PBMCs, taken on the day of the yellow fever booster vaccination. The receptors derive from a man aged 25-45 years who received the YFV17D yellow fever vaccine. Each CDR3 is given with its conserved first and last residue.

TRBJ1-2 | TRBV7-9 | CASSLMGGQGKNYGYTF
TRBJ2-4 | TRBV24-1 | CATELTGTTPIIQYF
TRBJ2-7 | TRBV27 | CASSPGILYYEQYF
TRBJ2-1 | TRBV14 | CASSPRAGYGEQFF
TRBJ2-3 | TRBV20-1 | CSAASPGIDTQYF
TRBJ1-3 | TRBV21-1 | CASPHSGNTIYF
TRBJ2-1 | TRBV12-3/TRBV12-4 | CASSLTATGSYPNEQFF
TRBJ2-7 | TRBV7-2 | CASSIRLAGGEQYF
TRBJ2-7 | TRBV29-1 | CSVVRGSQSYEQYF
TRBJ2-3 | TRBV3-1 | CASSFTGLGEDTQYF
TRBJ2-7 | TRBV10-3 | CAISESGLAGSEQYF
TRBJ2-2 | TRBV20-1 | CSARVSWETGELFF
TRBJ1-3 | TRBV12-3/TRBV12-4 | CASSQTGAGNTIYF
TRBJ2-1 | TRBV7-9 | CASSSGLLYNEQFF
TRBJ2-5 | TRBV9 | CASSVRPGTGVETQYF
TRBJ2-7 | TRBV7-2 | CASSPRQGGREQYF
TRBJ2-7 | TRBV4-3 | CASSQVWGTYEQYF
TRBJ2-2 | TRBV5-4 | CASSSGAGRGTGELFF
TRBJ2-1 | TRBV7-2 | CASSLAPLPNEQFF
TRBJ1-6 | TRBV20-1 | CSAIRGTGFSPLHF
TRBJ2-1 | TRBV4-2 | CASSQERVNEQFF
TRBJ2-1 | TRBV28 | CASSLSGSVTEQFF
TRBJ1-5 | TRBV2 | CASSSPLRPQHF
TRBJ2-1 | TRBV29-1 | CSYLPNLAGYNEQFF
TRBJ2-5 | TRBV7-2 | CASSPGTSGNWETQYF
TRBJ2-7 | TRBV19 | CASSPGAGQLFYEQYF
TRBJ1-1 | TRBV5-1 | CASSLDEGAGTEAFF
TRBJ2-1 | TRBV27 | CASSLSANNEQFF
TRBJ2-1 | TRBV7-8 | CASSFIASDAYNEQFF
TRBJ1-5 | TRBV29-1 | CSAWDGLAQPQHF
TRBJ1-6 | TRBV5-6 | CASSLRGTGFSPLHF
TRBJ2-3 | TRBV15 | CATSRAYDRPYTDTQYF
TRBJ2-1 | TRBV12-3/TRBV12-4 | CASSYRSGSYHNEQFF
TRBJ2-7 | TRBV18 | CASSPPTSGSTGEQYF
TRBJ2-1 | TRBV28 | CASRGRSSYNEQFF
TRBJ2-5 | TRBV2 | CASRALEETQYF
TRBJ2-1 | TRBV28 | CASMTSGNEQFF
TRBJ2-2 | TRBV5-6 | CASSRAGVGTGELFF
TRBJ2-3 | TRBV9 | CASSVGQRADTQYF
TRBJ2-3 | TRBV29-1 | CSVEPQTDTQYF
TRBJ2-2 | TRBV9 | CASSIRLDLTWGELFF
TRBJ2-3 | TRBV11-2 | CASSLFGAGSTDTQYF
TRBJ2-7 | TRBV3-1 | CASSTSLSSGRYYFYEQYF
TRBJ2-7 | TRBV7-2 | CASSLNHGETYEQYF
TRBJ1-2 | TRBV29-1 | CSAGTGGNYGYTF
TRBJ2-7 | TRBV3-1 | CASSQATEQYF
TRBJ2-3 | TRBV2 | CASSEWTFTDTQYF
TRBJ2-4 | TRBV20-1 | CSAGGYIQYF
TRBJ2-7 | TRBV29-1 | CSVMQGVGEQYF
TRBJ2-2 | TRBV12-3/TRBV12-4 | CASSFVHTGELFF
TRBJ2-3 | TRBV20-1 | CSASSPDTQYF
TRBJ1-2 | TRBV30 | CAWSFGQSYGYTF
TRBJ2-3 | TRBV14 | CASSQERNTDTQYF